The clone carrying this TCR beta chain was seen ten or more times. The source of the sample is a study of T cells in Graves' hyperthyroidism and ophthalmopathy. It was RNA transcripts that yielded the amplified TCR beta CDR3 regions. A first-round RT-PCR of the TCR CDR3 used the HTBI primer set. TCRdb ran MiXCR on the multiplex PCR reads and lists one entry per CDR3 protein. The sample shows about 540,000 distinct CDR3 sequences, around 46% of them seen only once. Exclusion criteria comprised uncontrolled infection, other autoimmune disease, pregnancy or lactation. The V gene lost 1 base and the J gene lost 9 bases, with 15 bases spanning the gap. The CDR3 has 14 amino acids. Germline V CDR1 and CDR2: LGHDT, YNNKEL (reference sequence).

Specimen: peripheral blood or thyroid tissue (not recorded which). This sequence was found in a woman younger than 35 with Graves' hyperthyroidism. V usage is TRBV3-1 and J usage is TRBJ1-1; a weak D match, TRBD1 (5 bases). CDR3 coding DNA: TGTGCCAGCAGCCAAGGGGGGGGAAGGGCCAAAGCTTTCTTT. Residues: CASSQGGGRAKAFF.